The 25 T cell receptor beta chains listed next were all sequenced from one sample in a study of blood T cell repertoires in COVID-19 (dated by TCRdb to about 2020). Library method: the immunoSEQ multiplex PCR assay. Entries here come from immuneACCESS through TCRdb and include only in-frame sequences with V and J called. Some clones fail to appear in such tables; in the studies checked, an unresolved V gene covers under half of the shortfall, and the cause of the remainder is unknown. The sample table lists 120,000 or so clones, 70% to 90% of them with a count of one. The ten largest clonotypes hold about 3.8% of the sample. The sample comprised peripheral blood. These receptors were collected from a man aged 55 to 70 with acute or convalescent COVID-19.

The rearrangement links TRBV20-1 to TRBJ2-3; 8 nucleotides match TRBD1. Trimming took 8 bases from V and 5 from J; bases not matched to a gene: 3. The germline CDR1 and CDR2 sequences are DFQATT and SNEGSKA (reference sequence). This CDR3 is built from 11 residues. The CDR3, as DNA: TGCAGTCGTACAGGGGGAGATACGCAGTATTTT. Residues: CSRTGGDTQYF.

V gene TRBV6-6 combines with J gene TRBJ1-5; D gene ambiguous. Germline lookup yields CDR1 MNHNY and CDR2 SVGAGI (reference sequence). The CDR3 runs 13 residues. Trimming took 7 bases from V and 0 from J, leaving 7 bases between them. The CDR3: CASTLSSNQPQHF. The CDR3 DNA is TGTGCCAGCACTCTGAGTAGCAATCAGCCCCAGCATTTT.

The chain recombines TRBV5-1 with TRBJ2-3, with D possibly TRBD1 on 5 matching bases. Trimming stripped 0 bases from V and 5 bases from J, with 10 bases between. The CDR3 spans 14 residues. Per germline, CDR1 SGHRS and CDR2 YFSETQ. This CDR3 reads CASSLVPQGDTQYF. CDR3 sequence (DNA): TGCGCCAGCAGCTTGGTACCTCAGGGAGATACGCAGTATTTT.

This CDR3 is CATSDPGQGINEQYF. The CDR3 bases are TGTGCCACCAGTGATCCGGGACAGGGAATCAACGAGCAGTACTTC. This rearrangement joins TRBV24-1 to TRBJ2-7, with 9 nucleotides matching TRBD1. The germline CDR1 and CDR2 sequences are KGHDR and SFDVKD. V shed 3 bases and J 5 bases; nucleotides not matched to a gene: 7. The CDR3 length is 15 residues.

The chain employs TRBV6-6 and TRBJ1-3; maybe TRBD1 (5 bases). The V gene lost 7 bases and the J gene lost 2 bases, with 15 bases spanning the gap. Germline-derived CDR1 and CDR2 are MNHNY and SVGAGI (reference sequence). The CDR3 has 15 residues. CDR3 coding DNA: TGTGCCAGCAACCCGGGGGTTTTAACTGGAAACACCATATATTTT. It specifies CASNPGVLTGNTIYF.

The gene calls are TRBV5-1 and TRBJ1-1, with D possibly TRBD1 on 6 matching bases. V was clipped by 6 bases and J by 5 bases, with 17 bases between them. The CDR3 runs to 14 residues. Germline V lookup: CDR1 SGHRS, CDR2 YFSETQ. The CDR3 is CASKLSQGRTEAFF. CDR3 coding DNA: TGCGCCAGCAAGCTTAGCCAGGGGCGGACTGAAGCTTTCTTT.

The genes are TRBV7-9 and TRBJ2-2; D possibly corresponds to TRBD2 (5 bases). The CDR3 extends over 13 amino acids. From germline, CDR1 is SEHNR and CDR2 FQNEAQ (reference sequence). The V end was cut by 3 bases, the J end by 7 bases, with 9 bases between. CDR3 in amino acids: CASSFVGSGELFF. CDR3 bases: TGTGCCAGCAGCTTCGTAGGGAGCGGGGAGCTGTTTTTT.

This chain uses TRBV7-2 with TRBJ1-1; D ambiguous. The CDR3 has 13 residues. V was pared by 3 bases and J by 6 bases, with 11 bases between. Germline lookup yields CDR1 SGHTA and CDR2 FQGNSA. This CDR3 is CASSLQVTAEAFF. CDR3 DNA sequence: TGTGCCAGCAGCTTGCAGGTTACAGCTGAAGCTTTCTTT.

The chain couples TRBV6-5 to TRBJ1-1; no definite D call. The V gene's germline CDR1 is MNHEY and CDR2 SVGAGI. Trimming cost V 5 bases and J 1 base, with 11 bases left between them. CDR3 length: 14 residues. The DNA of the CDR3 is TGTGCCAGCAGTCCCTGGACTGGGAACACTGAAGCTTTCTTT. Its translation: CASSPWTGNTEAFF.

Here the CDR3 reads CASSTGQGIEKLFF. For the CDR3, the DNA is TGTGCCAGTAGTACGGGACAGGGGATAGAAAAACTGTTTTTT. V usage is TRBV19 and J usage is TRBJ1-4, with 10 nucleotides matching TRBD1. V shed 4 bases and J 8 bases; nucleotides not matched to a gene: 4. The CDR3 has 14 amino acids. Germline lookup yields CDR1 LNHDA and CDR2 SQIVND (reference sequence). The full variable domain, rest sourced from reference TRBV19 and TRBJ1-4, is DGGITQSPKYLFRKEGQNVTLSCEQNLNHDAMYWYRQDPGQGLRLIYYSQIVNDFQKGDIAEGYSVSREKKESFPLTVTSAQKNPTAFYLCASSTGQGIEKLFFGSGTQLSVL.

In DNA form, the CDR3 reads TGCAGCGTGGGGACAGGGCGCTACGAGCAGTACTTC. This gives the protein CSVGTGRYEQYF. This chain joins TRBV29-1 and TRBJ2-7, with TRBD1 matching 9 bases. J was trimmed by 3 bases and V by 6 bases; bases with no gene match: 3. The V gene's germline CDR1 is SQVTM and CDR2 ANQGSEA. The CDR3 spans 12 residues.

This clone was found a few times. The chain uses TRBV4-3 and TRBJ2-3; no clear D. CDR3 length equals 14 residues. The V gene's germline CDR1 is LGHNA and CDR2 YSLEER. V was cut by 1 base and J by 4 bases, with 9 bases left in between. For the CDR3, the DNA is TGCGCCAGCAGCCAAGTTTGGCTAGCAGATACGCAGTATTTT. Translated, it gives CASSQVWLADTQYF.

The V call is TRBV6-2 or TRBV6-3, the J call TRBJ2-5, with a tentative D call TRBD2 (5 bases). CDR1 and CDR2 from the germline V gene are MNHEY and SVGEGT. V lost 5 bases and J lost 4, with 14 bases in between. The CDR3 has 14 amino acids. CDR3 residues: CASSDPPSLETQYF. For the CDR3, the DNA is TGTGCCAGCAGTGACCCCCCTAGCTTAGAGACCCAGTACTTC.

The rearrangement joins TRBV13 to TRBJ1-1, with TRBD1 matching 7 bases. The CDR3 extends over 12 amino acids. CDR1 and CDR2 from the germline V gene are PRHDT and FYEKMQ (reference sequence). V was pared by 5 bases and J by 7 bases, with 4 bases of the junction left unmatched. The CDR3 sequence is CASSEYRGEAFF. The CDR3 nucleotides are TGTGCCAGCAGCGAATACAGGGGTGAAGCTTTCTTT.

This chain joins TRBV25-1 and TRBJ1-5; TRBD1 matches at 8 bases. This CDR3 region has 15 residues. V was pared by 3 bases and J by 4 bases, with 5 bases of the junction left unmatched. Per the germline V gene, CDR1 is MGHDK and CDR2 is SYGVNS. The CDR3 region is CASSDTTGGNQPQHF. Here the CDR3 DNA reads TGTGCCAGCAGTGATACTACAGGGGGAAATCAGCCCCAGCATTTT.

This clone was counted a few times. J is TRBJ1-5 and V is TRBV3-1 (or the pseudogene TRBV3-2); D ambiguous. The V gene's germline CDR1 is LGHDT and CDR2 YNNKEL (reference sequence). V lost 0 bases and J 6 bases, leaving 6 bases between the germline ends. The CDR3 length is 13 residues. This CDR3 is CASSQDGGQPQHF. CDR3 nucleotides: TGTGCCAGCAGCCAAGACGGAGGTCAGCCCCAGCATTTT.

V usage is TRBV6-2 or TRBV6-3 and J usage is TRBJ2-1; D ambiguous. The CDR3 sequence is 14 residues long. Germline V gene data show CDR1 as MNHEY and CDR2 as SVGEGT. V shed 4 bases and J shed 6 bases, with 13 bases lying between them. This CDR3 is CASSFESVVNEQFF. The CDR3 DNA is TGTGCCAGCAGTTTTGAATCGGTCGTCAATGAGCAGTTCTTC.

The V call is TRBV28, the J call TRBJ1-2; tentative D call: TRBD1 (5 bases). Per germline, CDR1 MDHEN and CDR2 SYDVKM. V shed 11 bases and J shed 3 bases, with 19 bases lying between them. This CDR3 spans 14 amino acids. In DNA, the CDR3 is TGTGCCGTCCACGAATTAGGACACGACTATGGCTACACCTTC. Its translation is CAVHELGHDYGYTF.

The genes are TRBV19 and TRBJ2-1; D is undetermined. The CDR3 has 14 residues. In germline, CDR1 is LNHDA, CDR2 SQIVND (reference sequence). Trimming removed 5 bases from V and 4 bases from J, with 12 bases in between. The CDR3 protein is CASSPWQAYNEQFF. The DNA for the CDR3 is TGTGCCAGTAGTCCCTGGCAGGCTTACAATGAGCAGTTCTTC.

This clone has just one count. This chain uses TRBV7-9 with TRBJ2-2, with D unclear. The CDR3 loop spans 14 amino acids. Germline assignment: CDR1 SEHNR and CDR2 FQNEAQ (reference sequence). V shed 6 bases and J shed 4 bases, with 12 bases lying between them. CDR3: CASSPFLTTGELFF. The CDR3 nucleotides are TGTGCCAGCAGTCCATTCCTAACCACCGGGGAGCTGTTTTTT.

J is TRBJ2-1 and V is TRBV24-1; TRBD2 agrees at 7 bases. The CDR3 spans 16 residues. V dropped 4 bases and J dropped 5; count of bases not matched to a gene: 10. CDR1 KGHDR and CDR2 SFDVKD come from the germline V gene. The CDR3 DNA reads TGTGCCACCAGTGAGTCTGGGAGGGCAGGAAACAATGAGCAGTTCTTC. Its protein product is CATSESGRAGNNEQFF.

The chain employs TRBV13 and TRBJ1-2; D may be TRBD1 (5 bases). The length of the CDR3 is 13 residues. V lost 3 bases and J lost 8, with 13 bases in between. Germline V CDR1 and CDR2: PRHDT, FYEKMQ (reference sequence). The CDR3 DNA reads TGTGCCAGCAGCTTTTGGGGCTCCGAAGGCTACACCTTC. This encodes CASSFWGSEGYTF.

The rearrangement joins TRBV7-9 to TRBJ2-4, with 7 bases matching TRBD1. V shed 5 bases, J shed 2 bases, and the junction held 9 bases outside the gene matches. Germline V lookup: CDR1 SEHNR, CDR2 FQNEAQ (reference sequence). This CDR3 is 16 amino acids long. The CDR3, as DNA: TGTGCCAGCAGCCTCAACAGGGGAAACACCAAAAACATTCAGTACTTC. Translation: CASSLNRGNTKNIQYF.

The CDR3 DNA reads as TGCGCCAGCAGCCAAGTCGCGGGGTCCGGAGGCACTGAAGCTTTCTTT. Protein product: CASSQVAGSGGTEAFF. The chain carries TRBV4-1 and TRBJ1-1; D unresolved. V was clipped by 1 base and J by 4 bases, with 16 bases between them. This CDR3 has 16 amino acids. CDR1 is MGHRA, CDR2 YSYEKL, per germline.

The chain is built from TRBV6-5 and TRBJ2-3, with D maybe TRBD2 (6 bases). CDR1 is MNHEY, CDR2 SVGAGI, per germline. There are 12 residues in the CDR3. The ends were cut back, 9 bases at V and 4 bases at J, with 11 bases in the middle. In DNA, the CDR3 is TGTGCCAGTTCCGGGAGCGCAGATACGCAGTATTTT. Its protein is CASSGSADTQYF.